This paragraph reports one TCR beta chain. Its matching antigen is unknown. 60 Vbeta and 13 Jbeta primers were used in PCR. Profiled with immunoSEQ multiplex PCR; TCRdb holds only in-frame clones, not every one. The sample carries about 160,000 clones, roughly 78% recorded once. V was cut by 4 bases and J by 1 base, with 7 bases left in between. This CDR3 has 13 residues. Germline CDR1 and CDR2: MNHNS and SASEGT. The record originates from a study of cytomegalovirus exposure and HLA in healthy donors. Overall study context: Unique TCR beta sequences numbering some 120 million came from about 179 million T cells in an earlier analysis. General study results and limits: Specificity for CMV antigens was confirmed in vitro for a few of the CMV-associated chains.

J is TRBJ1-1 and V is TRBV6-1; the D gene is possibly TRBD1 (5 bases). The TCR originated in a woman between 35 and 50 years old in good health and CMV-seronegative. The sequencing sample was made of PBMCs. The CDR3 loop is CASSGRENTEAFF. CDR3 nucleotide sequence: TGTGCCAGCAGTGGCAGGGAGAACACTGAAGCTTTCTTT.